These T cell receptor beta chains were read from a single sample in a study of CD8 T cells in ankylosing spondylitis. TCRdb used MiXCR to reprocess the 5' RACE reads, holding one entry per CDR3 protein. The sample records over 110,000 distinct CDR3 sequences, 6.5% to 8.5% being singletons. The sequencing input was synovial fluid, either unsorted or a sorted T cell fraction (not recorded which). All receptors come from a male donor with ankylosing spondylitis. CDR3s include the opening cysteine and the closing phenylalanine or tryptophan. The D gene is left open where the match is weak. Part of the rows lack a size; the others show once, few, many or a class for expanded clones.

CDR3nt	CDR3aa	d_gene	v_gene	j_gene	abundance
TGCAGTGCTTATGGTTCTCAGACTGCCACTGAAGCTTTCTTT	CSAYGSQTATEAFF	NA	TRBV20-1	TRBJ1-1	many
TGTGCCAGCAGCTTAGTACTAGCGGGAGGGCCTGACGAGCAGTACTTC	CASSLVLAGGPDEQYF	TRBD2	TRBV11-2	TRBJ2-7	few
TGCGCCAGCAGCCAAGGTCCAGCCACCGGGGAGCTGTTTTTT	CASSQGPATGELFF	NA	TRBV4-3	TRBJ2-2	many
TGTGCCAGCAGTGACAGGGGTACGCAGTATTTT	CASSDRGTQYF	TRBD1	TRBV6-2/TRBV6-3	TRBJ2-3	many
TGTGCCAGCAGCTTACCCTTCACAGATACGCAGTATTTT	CASSLPFTDTQYF	NA	TRBV7-2	TRBJ2-3	many
TGTGCCAGCTCACCCGGGGGGCACACTGAAGCTTTCTTT	CASSPGGHTEAFF	NA	TRBV7-9	TRBJ1-1	once
TGCAGTGCTAGAGAGGGACAGGGCGGAGATACGCAGTATTTT	CSAREGQGGDTQYF	TRBD1	TRBV20-1	TRBJ2-3	few
TGTGCCAGCAGCCAAGAGGGGGGCACCGGGGAGCTGTTTTTT	CASSQEGGTGELFF	NA	TRBV4-2	TRBJ2-2	NA
TGTGCCAGCATTATTGGGACGGCAAACACTGAAGCTTTCTTT	CASIIGTANTEAFF	NA	TRBV7-9	TRBJ1-1	few
TGCAGCGGAAACCGGGACAGGTCAGAGAAAGCTTTCTTT	CSGNRDRSEKAFF	TRBD1	TRBV29-1	TRBJ1-1	NA
TGTGCCAGCAGTACAGGGAGGTCTAACTATGGCTACACCTTC	CASSTGRSNYGYTF	NA	TRBV28	TRBJ1-2	few
TGTGCCAGCAGCCGAAACAATGAGCAGTTCTTC	CASSRNNEQFF	NA	TRBV5-6	TRBJ2-1	many
TGTGCCAGCAGCTTATCACCGACAGGGGTGATCTACAATGAGCAGTTCTTC	CASSLSPTGVIYNEQFF	TRBD1	TRBV7-6	TRBJ2-1	many
TGTGCCAGCAGTGAAGCACCGGGACAGTCTAGAAGGAGCAATCAGCCCCAGCATTTT	CASSEAPGQSRRSNQPQHF	TRBD1	TRBV2	TRBJ1-5	many
TGTGCCAGCAGTGACAGGTCCAATCAGCCCCAGCATTTT	CASSDRSNQPQHF	NA	TRBV6-1	TRBJ1-5	many
TGCGCCAGCAGCTTTAGCGGGGGCGAGACCCAGTACTTC	CASSFSGGETQYF	TRBD2	TRBV5-1	TRBJ2-5	many
TGCGCCAGCAGCTCCCTGACTCTACCGGGCGAGCAGTACTTC	CASSSLTLPGEQYF	NA	TRBV5-1	TRBJ2-7	NA
TGTGCCAGCAGCACGTATGCGGGAAACACCATATATTTT	CASSTYAGNTIYF	NA	TRBV7-2	TRBJ1-3	many
TGCGCCAGCAGCCAAACCGACAGGTCTAATGAAAAACTGTTTTTT	CASSQTDRSNEKLFF	NA	TRBV4-3	TRBJ1-4	many
TGCAGTGCTAGACCGACTAGCGGGGGGGCCCAGTACTTC	CSARPTSGGAQYF	TRBD2	TRBV20-1	TRBJ2-5	NA
TGTGCCAGCAGTTTAATCGGAGGCTCCTACAATGAGCAGTTCTTC	CASSLIGGSYNEQFF	NA	TRBV12-3/TRBV12-4	TRBJ2-1	few
TGTGCCAGCACCCCTGGGGCAAGCCTCTATGGCTACACCTTC	CASTPGASLYGYTF	NA	TRBV28	TRBJ1-2	many
TGTGCCAGCAGTTTAAAGGCGCATGTAGAAAGGTATACGCAGTATTTT	CASSLKAHVERYTQYF	NA	TRBV12-3/TRBV12-4	TRBJ2-3	many
TGTGCCTGGGGGACAGGGTACACCGGGGAGCTGTTTTTT	CAWGTGYTGELFF	TRBD1	TRBV30	TRBJ2-2	few
TGCGCCAGCAGCTTGGCTCTAGGAGGGAACACTGAAGCTTTCTTT	CASSLALGGNTEAFF	NA	TRBV5-1	TRBJ1-1	many
TGCGCCAGCAGCCAAGGGACAGGGGGCTTCAATCAGCCCCAGCATTTT	CASSQGTGGFNQPQHF	TRBD1	TRBV4-1	TRBJ1-5	few
TGTGCCAGCAGTTTATGGGGATCGTTCAACGAGCAGTACTTC	CASSLWGSFNEQYF	NA	TRBV12-3/TRBV12-4	TRBJ2-7	NA
TGCAGCGTTGTTCGGGGGGCCGACTCCTACGAGCAGTACTTC	CSVVRGADSYEQYF	NA	TRBV29-1	TRBJ2-7	many
TGTGCCAGCAGCAAGCTAGCGGGAAGAGGCAATGAGCAGTTCTTC	CASSKLAGRGNEQFF	TRBD2	TRBV11-3	TRBJ2-1	few
TGTGCCAGCAGCGGGACTAGCGGGGGAGCTGGCGAGCAGTACTTC	CASSGTSGGAGEQYF	TRBD2	TRBV4-2	TRBJ2-7	many
TGTGCCACCTCTTGGCGGGGGGCTTACAATGAGCAGTTCTTC	CATSWRGAYNEQFF	TRBD2	TRBV28	TRBJ2-1	NA
TGTGCCAGCAGCTTGGGACTAGTCGGGGCCGGGGAGCTGTTTTTT	CASSLGLVGAGELFF	TRBD2	TRBV7-9	TRBJ2-2	few
TGCGCCAGCAGCTGGGCGGGACAGGGACTATACAATGAGCAGTTCTTC	CASSWAGQGLYNEQFF	TRBD1	TRBV5-1	TRBJ2-1	few
TGTGCCAGCAGTTTCCGACTTAGTTACAATGAGCAGTTCTTC	CASSFRLSYNEQFF	NA	TRBV12-3/TRBV12-4	TRBJ2-1	many
TGCGCCAGCAGCTTGGATGGCGGCCCCTACGGGGGGGAGCAGTACTTC	CASSLDGGPYGGEQYF	TRBD2	TRBV5-1	TRBJ2-7	NA
TGTGCCAGCAGTGCCAATACAGTAGCCAAAAACATTCAGTACTTC	CASSANTVAKNIQYF	NA	TRBV28	TRBJ2-4	many
TGTGCCACCTCAGCGACAGGTGGTTCACCCCTCCACTTT	CATSATGGSPLHF	NA	TRBV3-1	TRBJ1-6	NA
TGTGCCAGCAGCTTAGACATCCTCTTAGAGACCCAGTACTTC	CASSLDILLETQYF	NA	TRBV7-9	TRBJ2-5	few
TGTGCCAGCAGCTTAATGGGGCTCCCGAATCAGCCCCAGCATTTT	CASSLMGLPNQPQHF	NA	TRBV11-2	TRBJ1-5	many
TGCAGTGCTAGAGATCCCAACATCTTGAACACTGAAGCTTTCTTT	CSARDPNILNTEAFF	NA	TRBV20-1	TRBJ1-1	NA
TGCGCCAGCAGCCAAGGGTTGCTCGCGGGGAAGCGTAATTCACCCCTCCACTTT	CASSQGLLAGKRNSPLHF	NA	TRBV4-3	TRBJ1-6	many
TGCAGTGCTAGAGAGGGGGGGAGAGATACGCAGTATTTT	CSAREGGRDTQYF	TRBD2	TRBV20-1	TRBJ2-3	many
TGTGCCAGCAGAGGACTAGCGGGAGTAGAGACCCAGTACTTC	CASRGLAGVETQYF	TRBD2	TRBV6-2/TRBV6-3	TRBJ2-5	many
TGCAGTGCTAGAAACTCAGGGGCTGGTAATTCACCCCTCCACTTT	CSARNSGAGNSPLHF	NA	TRBV20-1	TRBJ1-6	few
TGCAGTGCTGAAACTGGGACGGGCACCGGGGAGCTGTTTTTT	CSAETGTGTGELFF	NA	TRBV20-1	TRBJ2-2	many
TGTGCCGGCCGGGCGGGGTCTGTGAACACTGAAGCTTTCTTT	CAGRAGSVNTEAFF	NA	TRBV28	TRBJ1-1	many
TGCAGCGTTGAAGAACGAAACCAAGAGACCCAGTACTTC	CSVEERNQETQYF	NA	TRBV29-1	TRBJ2-5	NA
TGCAGTGCTAGCTACGGGACTAGCTTTTACAATGAGCAGTTCTTC	CSASYGTSFYNEQFF	TRBD2	TRBV20-1	TRBJ2-1	many
TGTGCCAGCAGCTTAAATTACCGGGGCTACACCTTC	CASSLNYRGYTF	NA	TRBV7-2	TRBJ1-2	NA
TGTGCCAGCAGCCAAACAAACTTACTAAGGGGCGGGGGGTGGACAGATACGCAGTATTTT	CASSQTNLLRGGGWTDTQYF	TRBD2	TRBV4-2	TRBJ2-3	many
TGTGCCAGCTCTGTAGGGGGCGCCGAGCAGTACTTC	CASSVGGAEQYF	TRBD1	TRBV28	TRBJ2-7	few
TGCGCCAGCAGCTTGGGGGACAGCTACTATGGCTACACCTTC	CASSLGDSYYGYTF	TRBD1	TRBV5-1	TRBJ1-2	many
TGTGCCAGCGGCCCTGGGCAGGGGAGCAATGAGCAGTTCTTC	CASGPGQGSNEQFF	NA	TRBV7-8	TRBJ2-1	NA
TGTGCCAGCGAGGCTAGGAACACCGGGGAGCTGTTTTTT	CASEARNTGELFF	NA	TRBV7-2	TRBJ2-2	many